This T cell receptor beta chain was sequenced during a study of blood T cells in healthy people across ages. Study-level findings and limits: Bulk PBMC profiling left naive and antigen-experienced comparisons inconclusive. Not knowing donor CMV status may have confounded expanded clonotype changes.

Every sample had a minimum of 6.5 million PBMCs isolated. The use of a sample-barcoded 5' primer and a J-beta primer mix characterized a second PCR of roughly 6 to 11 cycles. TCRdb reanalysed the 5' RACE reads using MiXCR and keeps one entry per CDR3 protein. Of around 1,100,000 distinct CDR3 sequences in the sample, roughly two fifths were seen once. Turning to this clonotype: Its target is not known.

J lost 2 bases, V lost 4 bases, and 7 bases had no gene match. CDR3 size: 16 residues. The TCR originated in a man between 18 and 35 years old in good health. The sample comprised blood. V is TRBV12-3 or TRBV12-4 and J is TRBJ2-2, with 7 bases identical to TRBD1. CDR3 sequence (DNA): TGTGCCAGCAGTTCCAGTGCAGGGGGAAACACCGGGGAGCTGTTTTTT. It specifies CASSSSAGGNTGELFF.